This TCR beta chain was retrieved from a study of CD8 T cells in ankylosing spondylitis. Of note for this clonotype: No antigen is known for it.

Findings and limits, study-wide: Ankylosing spondylitis blood appeared to carry a characteristic TCR beta motif of roughly eight highly homologous variants. Several of the motif variants were reported before in synovial fluid and blood from reactive arthritis. Disease-linked clones reportedly concentrated significantly in matched ankylosing spondylitis synovial fluid.

The CDR3 contains 12 residues. V dropped 6 bases and J dropped 9 bases, with 12 bases sitting between them. From germline, CDR1 is SNHLY and CDR2 FYNNEI. The TCR beta libraries were generated through quantitative 5'-RACE incorporating molecular barcodes. One entry per CDR3 protein, called by TCRdb with MiXCR from the 5' RACE reads. The profile shows about 250,000 distinct CDR3 sequences, roughly a third of them singletons. The sequence was collected from a male donor with ankylosing spondylitis or in good health (not recorded which). The material sequenced was blood, either unsorted or a sorted T cell fraction (not recorded which). The gene calls are TRBV2 and TRBJ1-5; D not resolved. CDR3 in amino acids: CASRTPDGPQHF. The CDR3 DNA reads as TGTGCCAGCAGGACCCCAGATGGGCCCCAGCATTTT. Full variable domain (outside the CDR3, taken from reference TRBV2 and TRBJ1-5): EPEVTQTPSHQVTQMGQEVILRCVPISNHLYFYWYRQILGQKVEFLVSFYNNEISEKSEIFDDQFSVERPDGSNFTLKIRSTKLEDSAMYFCASRTPDGPQHFGDGTRLSIL.